A single T cell receptor beta chain is shown here with its context. Evenly divided among several immunoSEQ plates was the genomic DNA of each subset. Scientists sequenced DNA from unsorted PBMC on ten immunoSEQ deep assay plates. Only in-frame clones appear in the TCRdb table, and some are missing; sequencing was by immunoSEQ multiplex PCR. Altogether about 490,000 clones are present, less than 80% being singletons, with the ten largest covering approximately 12%. This entry comes from a study of shared clonotypes between healthy human individuals. This TCR came from a middle-aged woman in good health. Some clones in this sample may be carry-over from other donors' samples. The sequenced material came from PBMCs.

CDR3 residues: CASSFRDRGAYNEQFF. The CDR3 region has the DNA TGTGCCAGCAGCTTTCGGGACAGGGGAGCCTACAATGAGCAGTTCTTC. V gene TRBV7-2 combines with J gene TRBJ2-1; 10 bases fit TRBD1. V dropped 3 bases and J dropped 2; count of bases not matched to a gene: 4. CDR3 size: 16 residues. CDR1 is SGHTA, CDR2 FQGNSA, per germline.